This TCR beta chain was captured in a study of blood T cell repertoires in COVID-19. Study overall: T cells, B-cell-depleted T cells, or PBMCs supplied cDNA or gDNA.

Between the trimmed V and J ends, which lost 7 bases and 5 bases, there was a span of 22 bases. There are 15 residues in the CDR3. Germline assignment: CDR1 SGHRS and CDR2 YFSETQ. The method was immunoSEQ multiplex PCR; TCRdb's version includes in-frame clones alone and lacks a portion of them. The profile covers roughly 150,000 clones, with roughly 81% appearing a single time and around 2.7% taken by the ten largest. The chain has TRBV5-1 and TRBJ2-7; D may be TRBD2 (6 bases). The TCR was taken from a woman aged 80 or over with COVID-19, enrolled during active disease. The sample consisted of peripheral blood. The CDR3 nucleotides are TGCGCCAGCGCCCAAGATGGGGGGAGAGCCCACGAGCAGTACTTC. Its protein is CASAQDGGRAHEQYF. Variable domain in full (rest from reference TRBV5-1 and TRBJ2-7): KAGVTQTPRYLIKTRGQQVTLSCSPISGHRSVSWYQQTPGQGLQFLFEYFSETQRNKGNFPGRFSGRQFSNSRSEMNVSTLELGDSALYLCASAQDGGRAHEQYFGPGTRLTVT.